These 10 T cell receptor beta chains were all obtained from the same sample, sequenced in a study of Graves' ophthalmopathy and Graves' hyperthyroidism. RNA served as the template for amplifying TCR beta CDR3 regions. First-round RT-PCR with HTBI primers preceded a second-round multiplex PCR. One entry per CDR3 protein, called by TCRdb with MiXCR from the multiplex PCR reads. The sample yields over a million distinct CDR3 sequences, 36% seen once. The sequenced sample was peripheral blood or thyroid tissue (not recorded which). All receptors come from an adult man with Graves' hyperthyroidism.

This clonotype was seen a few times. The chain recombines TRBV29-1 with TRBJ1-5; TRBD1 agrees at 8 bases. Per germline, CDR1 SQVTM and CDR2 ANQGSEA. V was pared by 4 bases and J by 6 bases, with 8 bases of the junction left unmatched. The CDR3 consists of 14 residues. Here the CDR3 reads CSVGTGGKGQPQHF. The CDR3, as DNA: TGCAGCGTTGGAACAGGGGGGAAAGGTCAGCCCCAGCATTTT.

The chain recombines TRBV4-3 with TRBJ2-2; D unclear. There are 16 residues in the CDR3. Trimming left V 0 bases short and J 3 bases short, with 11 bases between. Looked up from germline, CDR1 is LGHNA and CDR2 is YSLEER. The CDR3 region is CASSQDHSADTGELFF. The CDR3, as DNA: TGCGCCAGCAGCCAAGATCACAGCGCAGACACCGGGGAGCTGTTTTTT.

Here the CDR3 reads CAISEAGLAGGGFEQYF. In DNA, the CDR3 is TGTGCCATCAGTGAGGCGGGACTAGCGGGAGGGGGTTTCGAGCAGTACTTC. The V gene is TRBV10-3, the J gene TRBJ2-7; 16 bases are shared with TRBD2. The ends lost 2 bases at V and 6 bases at J; junction bases unmatched: 7. The CDR3 runs to 17 residues. Germline V lookup: CDR1 ENHRY, CDR2 SYGVKD.

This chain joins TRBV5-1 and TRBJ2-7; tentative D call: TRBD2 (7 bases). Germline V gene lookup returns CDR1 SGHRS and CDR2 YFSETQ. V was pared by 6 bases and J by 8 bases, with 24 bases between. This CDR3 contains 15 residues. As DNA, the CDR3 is TGCGCCAGCAACGAGGTGGCGGGGGCCCCCCTACAGCAGTACTTC. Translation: CASNEVAGAPLQQYF.

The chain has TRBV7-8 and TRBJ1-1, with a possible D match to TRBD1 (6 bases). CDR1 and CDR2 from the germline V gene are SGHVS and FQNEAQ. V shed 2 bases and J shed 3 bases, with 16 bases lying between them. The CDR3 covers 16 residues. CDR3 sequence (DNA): TGTGCCAGCAGCTTACCTACAGGGTATGCGGACACTGAAGCTTTCTTT. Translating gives CASSLPTGYADTEAFF.

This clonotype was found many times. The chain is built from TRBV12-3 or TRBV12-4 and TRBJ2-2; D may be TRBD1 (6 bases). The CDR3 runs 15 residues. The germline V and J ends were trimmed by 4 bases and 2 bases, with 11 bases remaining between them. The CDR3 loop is CASSSRQVNTGELFF. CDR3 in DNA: TGTGCCAGCAGTTCGAGACAGGTTAACACCGGGGAGCTGTTTTTT.

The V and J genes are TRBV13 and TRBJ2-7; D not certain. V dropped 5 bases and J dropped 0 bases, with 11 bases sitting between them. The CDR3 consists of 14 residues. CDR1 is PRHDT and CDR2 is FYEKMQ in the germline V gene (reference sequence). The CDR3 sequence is CASSVGRNSYEQYF. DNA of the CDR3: TGTGCCAGCAGCGTCGGACGGAACTCCTACGAGCAGTACTTC.

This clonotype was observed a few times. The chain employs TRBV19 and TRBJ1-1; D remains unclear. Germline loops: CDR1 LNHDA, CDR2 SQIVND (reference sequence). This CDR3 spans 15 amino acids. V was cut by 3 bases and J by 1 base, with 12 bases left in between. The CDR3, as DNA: TGTGCCAGTAGTATTACGTCCGGCGGGAACACTGAAGCTTTCTTT. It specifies CASSITSGGNTEAFF.

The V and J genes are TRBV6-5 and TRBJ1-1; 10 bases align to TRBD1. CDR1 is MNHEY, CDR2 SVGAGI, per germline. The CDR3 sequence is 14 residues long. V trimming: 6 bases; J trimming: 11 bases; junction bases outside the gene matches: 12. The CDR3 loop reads CASSSQGQGSAAFF. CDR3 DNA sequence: TGTGCCAGCAGCAGCCAGGGACAGGGGTCGGCGGCTTTCTTT.

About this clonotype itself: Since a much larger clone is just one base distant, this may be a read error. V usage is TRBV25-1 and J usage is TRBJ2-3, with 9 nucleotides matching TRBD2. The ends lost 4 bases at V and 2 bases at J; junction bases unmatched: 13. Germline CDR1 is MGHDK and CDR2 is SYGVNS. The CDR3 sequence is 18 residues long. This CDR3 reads CASSGSAGGRGNTDTQYF. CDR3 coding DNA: TGTGCCAGCAGTGGATCGGCGGGGGGGCGGGGTAACACAGATACGCAGTATTTT.